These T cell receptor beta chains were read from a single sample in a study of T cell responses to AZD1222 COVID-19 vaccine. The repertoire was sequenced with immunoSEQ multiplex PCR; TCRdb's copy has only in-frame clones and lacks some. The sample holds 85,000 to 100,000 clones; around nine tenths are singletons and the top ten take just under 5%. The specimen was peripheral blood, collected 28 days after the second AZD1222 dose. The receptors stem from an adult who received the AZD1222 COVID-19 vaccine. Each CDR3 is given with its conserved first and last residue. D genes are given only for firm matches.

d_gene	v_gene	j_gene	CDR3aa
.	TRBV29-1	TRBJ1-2	CSVQAGSYGYTF
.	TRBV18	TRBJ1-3	CASSPGQTTSGNTIYF
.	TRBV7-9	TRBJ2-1	CASSLLARDEQFF
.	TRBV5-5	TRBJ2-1	CASSLAPSSSYNEQFF
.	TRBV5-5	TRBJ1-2	CASSFWDSYGYTF
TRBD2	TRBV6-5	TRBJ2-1	CASSAGRESYNEQFF
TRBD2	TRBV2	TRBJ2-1	CASSLSGLADNEQFF
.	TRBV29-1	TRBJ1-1	CSAGQLRNTEAFF
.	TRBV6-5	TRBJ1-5	CASSWVRDQPQHF
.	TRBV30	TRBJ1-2	CAWRELGGGYTF
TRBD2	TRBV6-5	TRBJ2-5	CASSYTSGGYETQYF
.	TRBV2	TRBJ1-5	CASRGGAGQPQHF
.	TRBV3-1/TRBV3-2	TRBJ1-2	CASSPWGAKGYTF
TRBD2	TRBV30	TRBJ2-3	CAWKVGGAGTQYF
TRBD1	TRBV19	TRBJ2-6	CASSTRGFASGANVLTF
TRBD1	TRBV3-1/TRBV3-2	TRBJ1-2	CASSPTGGRGYTF
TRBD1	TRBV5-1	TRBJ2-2	CASSEGQGTTGELFF
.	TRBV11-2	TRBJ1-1	CASLKDPQLPEAFF
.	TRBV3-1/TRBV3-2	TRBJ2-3	CASSQVKGVSDTQYF
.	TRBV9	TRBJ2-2	CASSVAGARGELFF
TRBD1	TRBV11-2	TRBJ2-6	CASSLAFAGTGNVLTF
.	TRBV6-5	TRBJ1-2	CASSYSVWGSYGYTF
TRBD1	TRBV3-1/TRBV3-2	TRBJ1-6	CASSQGQGSYNSPLHF
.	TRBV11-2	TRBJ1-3	CASSPGWRASGNTIYF
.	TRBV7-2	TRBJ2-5	CASSFSRQETQYF
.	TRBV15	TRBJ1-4	CASQGISTNEKLFF
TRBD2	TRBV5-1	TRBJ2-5	CASSAELAGAETQYF
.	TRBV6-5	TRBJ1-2	CASSDSLGYGYTF
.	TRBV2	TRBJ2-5	CASRGPTGETQYF
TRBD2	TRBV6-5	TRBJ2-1	CASSSGGSSYNEQFF
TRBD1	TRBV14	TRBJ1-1	CASDRGSGTEAFF
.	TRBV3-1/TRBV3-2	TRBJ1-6	CASSLKDRYNSPLHF
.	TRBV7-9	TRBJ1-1	CASSLLANTEAFF
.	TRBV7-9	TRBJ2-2	CASSLGGTLNTGELFF
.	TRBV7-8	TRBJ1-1	CASRSNTEAFF
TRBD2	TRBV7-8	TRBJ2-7	CASSAGLARGNEQYF
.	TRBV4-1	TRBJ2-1	CASSQWEVPSTIEQFF
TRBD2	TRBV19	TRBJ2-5	CASSDRGGALETQYF
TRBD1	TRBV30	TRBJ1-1	CAWTQGAGAFF
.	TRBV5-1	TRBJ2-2	CASSLTGPMGELFF
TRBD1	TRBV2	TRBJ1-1	CAGRDRGFGAFF
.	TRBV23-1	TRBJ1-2	CASSQTPDSYYGYTF
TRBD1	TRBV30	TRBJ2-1	CAWSHGDRGYSYNEQFF
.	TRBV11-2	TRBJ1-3	CASSRTSSSGNTIYF
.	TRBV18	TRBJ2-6	CASSPQGTGANVLTF
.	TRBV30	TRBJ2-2	CAWSLWDAPNTGELFF
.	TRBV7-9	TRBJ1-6	CASSTGQNTSPLHF
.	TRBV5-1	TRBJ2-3	CASSLAPQDTQYF
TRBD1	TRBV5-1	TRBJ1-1	CASRSGGPVNTEAFF
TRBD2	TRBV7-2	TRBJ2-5	CASSLDFREGTQYF
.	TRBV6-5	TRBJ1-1	CASRPAGLMNTEAFF
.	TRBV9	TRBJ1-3	CASSVATGEAGNTIYF